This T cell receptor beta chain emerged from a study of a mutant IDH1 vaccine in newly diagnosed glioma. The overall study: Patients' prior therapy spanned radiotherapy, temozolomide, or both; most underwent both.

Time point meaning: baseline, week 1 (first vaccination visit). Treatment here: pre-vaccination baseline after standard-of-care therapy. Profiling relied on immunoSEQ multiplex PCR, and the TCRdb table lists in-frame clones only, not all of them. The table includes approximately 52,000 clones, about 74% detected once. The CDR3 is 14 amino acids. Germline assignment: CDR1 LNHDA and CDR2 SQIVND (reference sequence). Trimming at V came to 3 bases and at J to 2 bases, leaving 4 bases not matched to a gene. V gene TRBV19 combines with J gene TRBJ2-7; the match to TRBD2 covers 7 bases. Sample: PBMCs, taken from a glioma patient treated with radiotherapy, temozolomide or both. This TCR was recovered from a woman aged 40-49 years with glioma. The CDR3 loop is CASSMGGLAYEQYF. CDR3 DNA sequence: TGTGCCAGTAGTATGGGAGGACTAGCCTACGAGCAGTACTTC.